The 30 T cell receptor beta chains below come from one sample, sequenced in a study of beta chain features in type 1 diabetes. Expressed TCRB transcripts were sequenced because the entire RNA isolate underwent reverse transcription. Sequencing used immunoSEQ multiplex PCR; TCRdb keeps in-frame clones, though not all of them. Of fewer than 500,000 clones in the sample, 11% to 15% were seen once. Source material: naive CD4+ T cells from blood. The receptors originated from a man aged 25 to 45 in good health.

This clone was seen a few times. The J gene is TRBJ1-5, the V gene TRBV30, with 7 bases that match TRBD1. The CDR3 is 13 amino acids. CDR1 and CDR2 from the germline V gene are GTSNPN and SVGIG (reference sequence). Trimming removed 5 bases from V and 7 bases from J; junction bases left unmatched: 8. The CDR3 is CAWASQGWQPQHF. The DNA of the CDR3 is TGTGCCTGGGCATCACAGGGGTGGCAGCCCCAGCATTTT.

The chain uses TRBV5-4 and TRBJ2-7, with D maybe TRBD1 (6 bases). The V gene lost 0 bases and the J gene lost 5 bases, with 12 bases spanning the gap. From germline, CDR1 is SGHNT and CDR2 YYREEE (reference sequence). This CDR3 spans 14 amino acids. CDR3 DNA: TGTGCCAGCAGCTTGGTAGCAGGGGTCCACGAGCAGTACTTC. Its protein product is CASSLVAGVHEQYF.

The chain recombines TRBV9 with TRBJ1-2, with TRBD1 identical over 8 bases. This CDR3 has 17 residues. Germline V lookup: CDR1 SGDLS, CDR2 YYNGEE. The V and J ends lost 3 bases and 2 bases, in that order; junction bases with no gene match: 12. CDR3 nucleotides: TGTGCCAGCAGCGGTGGACTTGGTGGACAGGGAAACTATGGCTACACCTTC. Protein product: CASSGGLGGQGNYGYTF.

The chain employs TRBV18 and TRBJ2-1; 8 bases are shared with TRBD1. J lost 12 bases, V lost 6 bases, and 10 bases had no gene match. From germline, CDR1 is KGHSH and CDR2 LQKENI. There are 13 residues in the CDR3. CDR3 DNA sequence: TGTGCCAGCTCGCCAATACAGGGGGTCGGGCAGTTCTTC. Protein product: CASSPIQGVGQFF. The whole variable domain, remainder taken from reference TRBV18 and TRBJ2-1, is NAGVMQNPRHLVRRRGQEARLRCSPMKGHSHVYWYRQLPEEGLKFMVYLQKENIIDESGMPKERFSAEFPKEGPSILRIQQVVRGDSAAYFCASSPIQGVGQFFGPGTRLTVL.

This clone was seen more than once but under ten times. The same CDR3 can be traced to other DNA sequences in this sample. The chain links TRBV12-5 to TRBJ2-1; TRBD2 matches at 10 bases. CDR3 size: 15 residues. The junction had 6 bases not matched to a gene; V was cut back by 6 bases and J by 4 bases. CDR1 LGHNT and CDR2 FRNRAP come from the germline V gene. CDR3 in DNA: TGTGCTAGTGGGCTACGACTAGCGGGTTACAATGAGCAGTTCTTC. Residues: CASGLRLAGYNEQFF.

This chain links TRBV6-4 with TRBJ2-1, with no clear D. CDR3 size: 15 residues. V gave up 5 bases and J gave up 1 base, with 12 bases separating them. CDR1 and CDR2 (germline): MRHNA, SNTAGT. CDR3 protein: CASSLTGTSYNEQFF. The CDR3 DNA reads TGTGCCAGCAGTCTGACTGGTACATCCTACAATGAGCAGTTCTTC.

A few counts support this clone. V and J are TRBV18 and TRBJ2-4; 8 bases match TRBD1. The CDR3 has 15 residues. V dropped 6 bases and J dropped 1; count of bases not matched to a gene: 5. From germline, CDR1 is KGHSH and CDR2 LQKENI. The CDR3 loop is CASSSTGAAKNIQYF. The CDR3, as DNA: TGTGCCAGCTCTTCGACAGGGGCGGCCAAAAACATTCAGTACTTC.

This chain links TRBV4-1 with TRBJ2-1, with TRBD2 matching 10 bases. With V trimmed by 5 bases and J by 5 bases, 15 bases remained unmatched. This CDR3 has 18 amino acids. CDR1 is MGHRA, CDR2 YSYEKL, per germline. In nucleotides, the CDR3 is TGCGCCAGCAGCTATAACCTTCCCGGACTAGCGGCCAACAATGAGCAGTTCTTC. Its translation: CASSYNLPGLAANNEQFF.

This rearrangement joins TRBV27 to TRBJ2-3; TRBD2 matches 12 bases. The CDR3 has 15 residues. V was clipped by 2 bases and J by 8 bases; unmatched bases: 5. In germline, CDR1 is MNHEY, CDR2 SMNVEV (reference sequence). The CDR3 sequence: CASSLVLAGGGTQYF. In DNA form, the CDR3 reads TGTGCCAGCAGTTTAGTACTAGCGGGAGGAGGTACGCAGTATTTT.

This clone was counted only a few times. The V and J genes are TRBV7-3 and TRBJ2-3, with TRBD2 matching 8 bases. J gave up 1 base and V 3 bases, and 6 bases lay outside the gene matches. The CDR3 is 16 amino acids. Per the germline V gene, CDR1 is SGHTA and CDR2 is FQGTGA. The CDR3 region is CASSFIRAGGTDTQYF. The CDR3 nucleotides read TGTGCCAGCAGCTTTATTAGAGCGGGGGGCACAGATACGCAGTATTTT.

The J gene is TRBJ2-1, the V gene TRBV29-1, with 8 bases identical to TRBD1. This CDR3 contains 14 residues. J lost 6 bases, V lost 0 bases, and 4 bases had no gene match. Germline values: CDR1 SQVTM, CDR2 ANQGSEA. This CDR3 is CSVEDRGRINEQFF. CDR3 nucleotides: TGCAGCGTTGAAGACAGGGGGCGAATCAATGAGCAGTTCTTC.

The CDR3 loop reads CASSPRGVQETQYF. The CDR3 DNA sequence: TGTGCCAGCAGCCCCCGGGGGGTTCAAGAGACCCAGTACTTC. The rearrangement joins TRBV11-2 to TRBJ2-5; the match to TRBD2 covers 7 bases. V shed 5 bases, J shed 2 bases, and the junction held 5 bases outside the gene matches. CDR1 SGHAT and CDR2 FQNNGV come from the germline V gene. The CDR3 has 14 residues.

The table lists this clone with a few counts. This rearrangement joins TRBV4-1 to TRBJ1-2; D is perhaps TRBD1 (6 bases). The CDR3 is 14 residues long. Germline V gene sequence: CDR1 MGHRA, CDR2 YSYEKL. V lost 4 bases and J 2 bases, leaving 11 bases between the germline ends. The CDR3 spells CASSRPRGNYGYTF. The DNA of the CDR3 is TGCGCCAGCAGCCGTCCCAGGGGCAACTATGGCTACACCTTC.

The chain couples TRBV5-1 to TRBJ2-1; 14 nucleotides align to TRBD2. The V gene end was trimmed by 1 base and the J gene end by 2 bases; junction bases not matched to a gene: 5. The germline V gene has CDR1 SGHRS and CDR2 YFSETQ. The CDR3 consists of 18 residues. The CDR3 DNA reads TGCGCCAGCAGCTTGCGACTAGCGGGAGGGCGCACCTACAATGAGCAGTTCTTC. It yields the protein CASSLRLAGGRTYNEQFF.

Remarks on this clone: Other DNA sequences in the sample encode the same CDR3. J is TRBJ1-5 and V is TRBV30; no definite D call. The CDR3 covers 13 residues. The germline V and J ends were trimmed by 3 bases and 0 bases, with 6 bases remaining between them. Germline V gives CDR1 GTSNPN, CDR2 SVGIG (reference sequence). CDR3 DNA sequence: TGTGCCTGGAGGGGTAGTAGCAATCAGCCCCAGCATTTT. Translation: CAWRGSSNQPQHF. The full variable domain, completed using reference TRBV30 and TRBJ1-5, is SQTIHQWPATLVQPVGSPLSLECTVEGTSNPNLYWYRQAAGRGLQLLFYSVGIGQISSEVPQNLSASRPQDRQFILSSKKLLLSDSGFYLCAWRGSSNQPQHFGDGTRLSIL.

V gene TRBV11-1 combines with J gene TRBJ2-3; D not resolved. Trimming pared 0 bases from V and 0 bases from J, leaving 10 bases between. Germline CDR1 is SGHAT and CDR2 is FQDESV (reference sequence). The CDR3 extends over 16 amino acids. CDR3: CASSLAWQASTDTQYF. The CDR3 nucleotides read TGTGCCAGCAGCTTAGCGTGGCAGGCGAGCACAGATACGCAGTATTTT.

In this sample, this clone turned up a few times. This sequence joins TRBV7-9 and TRBJ2-1; 9 nucleotides agree with TRBD2. Per germline, CDR1 SEHNR and CDR2 FQNEAQ (reference sequence). J was trimmed by 8 bases and V by 4 bases; bases with no gene match: 12. The CDR3 contains 16 residues. The CDR3 DNA is TGTGCCAGCAGCTCCATAGCGGGAGCGGGGTTCGATGAGCAGTTCTTC. It translates to CASSSIAGAGFDEQFF.

The sample holds a few counts of this clone. The J gene is TRBJ2-3, the V gene TRBV7-2, with D tentatively TRBD2 (5 bases). With 9 bases removed from V and 2 bases from J, the gap between germline ends came to 9 bases. The CDR3 has 12 residues. Germline CDR1 is SGHTA and CDR2 is FQGNSA. CDR3 in amino acids: CASKEVTDTQYF. CDR3 nucleotide sequence: TGTGCCAGTAAGGAGGTCACAGATACGCAGTATTTT.

The chain carries TRBV30 and TRBJ2-1, with D unresolved. Deletions cut 5 bases from V and 6 bases from J, with 11 bases between. This CDR3 spans 12 amino acids. The V gene's germline CDR1 is GTSNPN and CDR2 SVGIG (reference sequence). The CDR3 DNA sequence: TGTGCCTGGTCCCGGAGAAGCAATGAGCAGTTCTTC. Encoded protein: CAWSRRSNEQFF.

The chain is built from TRBV7-2 and TRBJ2-5; D unclear. V was clipped by 5 bases and J by 5 bases, with 15 bases between them. The CDR3 totals 14 residues. The germline gives CDR1 SGHTA, CDR2 FQGNSA. CDR3 in amino acids: CASSRNGSPETQYF. The CDR3 DNA reads TGTGCCAGCAGCCGAAACGGATCTCCGGAGACCCAGTACTTC.

This clone was seen more than once but under ten times. This chain links TRBV30 with TRBJ1-3, with TRBD1 identical over 8 bases. This CDR3 has 13 residues. Per germline, CDR1 GTSNPN and CDR2 SVGIG (reference sequence). V was pared by 2 bases and J by 4 bases, with 1 base of the junction left unmatched. This chain's CDR3 is CAWSTGGGNTIYF. The CDR3, as DNA: TGTGCCTGGAGTACAGGGGGAGGAAACACCATATATTTT.

Only a few counts were recorded for this clone. The V gene is TRBV19, the J gene TRBJ2-6; D is undetermined. V was shortened by 4 bases and J by 0 bases, with 1 base between the two germline ends. The germline gives CDR1 LNHDA, CDR2 SQIVND (reference sequence). There are 13 residues in the CDR3. The CDR3 nucleotides read TGTGCCAGTAGTACCTCTGGGGCCAACGTCCTGACTTTC. The encoded protein is CASSTSGANVLTF.

The chain combines TRBV27 with TRBJ2-3; perhaps TRBD2 as D (6 bases). Trimming removed 7 bases at V and 3 bases at J, with 17 bases between. The CDR3 loop spans 15 amino acids. Germline loops: CDR1 MNHEY, CDR2 SMNVEV (reference sequence). The CDR3 DNA is TGTGCCAGCACCGACTGGGATGGGGGGACAGATACGCAGTATTTT. Encoded protein: CASTDWDGGTDTQYF.

The genes are TRBV10-3 and TRBJ2-1; D possibly corresponds to TRBD2 (6 bases). CDR3 length equals 17 residues. Per germline, CDR1 ENHRY and CDR2 SYGVKD. The V end lost 0 bases, the J end lost 0 bases, and 12 bases lay between the germline ends. The CDR3 region has the DNA TGTGCCATCAGTGAGTCGACTGTCGGGAGCTCCTACAATGAGCAGTTCTTC. Protein product: CAISESTVGSSYNEQFF.

This clone showed up just a few times. The same CDR3 arises from other DNA sequences in this sample as well. The gene calls are TRBV7-9 and TRBJ1-1, with 8 nucleotides matching TRBD1. The CDR3 consists of 14 residues. V gave up 3 bases and J gave up 0 bases; unmatched junction bases: 0. Germline V gene lookup returns CDR1 SEHNR and CDR2 FQNEAQ (reference sequence). Here the CDR3 reads CASSLGQVNTEAFF. Here the CDR3 DNA reads TGTGCCAGCAGCTTGGGACAGGTGAACACTGAAGCTTTCTTT.

This clone was picked up a small number of times. This rearrangement joins TRBV29-1 to TRBJ2-3, with 9 bases aligning to TRBD2. After removal of 6 bases from V and 2 bases from J, the junction contained 6 bases not matched to a gene. This CDR3 is 14 amino acids long. In germline, CDR1 is SQVTM, CDR2 ANQGSEA. The DNA of the CDR3 is TGCAGCGTGGGCGGGAGGGCCCTCACAGATACGCAGTATTTT. Translated, it gives CSVGGRALTDTQYF.

This clone has only a few counts. V gene TRBV7-8 combines with J gene TRBJ2-1; the match to TRBD2 covers 8 bases. Germline CDR1 SGHVS, CDR2 FQNEAQ. The CDR3 is 17 residues long. The V segment lost 5 bases and the J segment 7 bases; nucleotides outside the gene matches: 16. The CDR3 reads CASSTVGSGSSRNEQFF. Here the CDR3 DNA reads TGTGCCAGCAGCACGGTAGGCAGCGGGAGCAGTAGAAATGAGCAGTTCTTC.

The V and J genes are TRBV11-3 and TRBJ1-1; D is unclear. Per germline, CDR1 SGHNT and CDR2 YENEEA. The V end lost 6 bases, the J end lost 1 base, and 9 bases lay between the germline ends. The CDR3 is 13 amino acids. The CDR3 sequence: CASSPLGNTEAFF. DNA of the CDR3: TGTGCCAGCAGTCCCCTAGGGAACACTGAAGCTTTCTTT.

The chain links TRBV27 to TRBJ2-1; D remains ambiguous. The CDR3 runs to 14 residues. The ends were cut back, 5 bases at V and 0 bases at J, with 8 bases in the middle. The germline V gene encodes CDR1 MNHEY and CDR2 SMNVEV (reference sequence). CDR3 sequence: CASSHSSSYNEQFF. CDR3 coding DNA: TGTGCCAGCAGTCACTCAAGCTCCTACAATGAGCAGTTCTTC.

About this clone itself: Compared with germline, one end of the junction differs, possibly owing to a read error. The chain combines TRBV5-1 with TRBJ1-6; D is ambiguous. Germline V gene sequence: CDR1 SGHRS, CDR2 YFSETQ. CDR3 length: 13 amino acids. The chain's CDR3 is CASSFRSGDELDF. The CDR3 nucleotides are TGCGCCAGCAGCTTTAGATCAGGTGATGAATTGGACTTT.